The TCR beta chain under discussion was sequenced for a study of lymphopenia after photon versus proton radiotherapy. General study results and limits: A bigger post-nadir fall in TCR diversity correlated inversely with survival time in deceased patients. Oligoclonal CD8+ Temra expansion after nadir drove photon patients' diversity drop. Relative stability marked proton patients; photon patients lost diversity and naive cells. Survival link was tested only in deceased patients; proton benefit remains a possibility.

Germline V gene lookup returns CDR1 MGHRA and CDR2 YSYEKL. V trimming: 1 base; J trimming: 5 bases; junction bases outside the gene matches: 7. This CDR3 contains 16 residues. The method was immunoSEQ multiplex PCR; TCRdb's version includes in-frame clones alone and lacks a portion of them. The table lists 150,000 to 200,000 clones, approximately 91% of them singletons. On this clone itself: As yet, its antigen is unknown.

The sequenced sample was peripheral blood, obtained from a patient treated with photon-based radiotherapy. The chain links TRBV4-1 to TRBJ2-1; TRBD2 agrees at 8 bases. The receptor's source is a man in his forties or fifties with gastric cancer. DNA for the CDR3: TGCGCCAGCAGCCAAGCCATGACGGGAGGGAACAATGAGCAGTTCTTC. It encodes CASSQAMTGGNNEQFF.